This T cell receptor (beta chain) comes out of a study of OX40 agonist ivuxolimab in advanced cancers. On the study more broadly: Patients took ivuxolimab, an agonistic anti-OX40 (CD134) antibody. Study-wide results and limits: Dosing at 0.1 to 3.0 mg/kg was accompanied by clonal expansion of CD4+ and CD8+ blood T cells by week 6.

This CDR3 spans 14 amino acids. Germline V CDR1 and CDR2: LNHNV, YYDKDF (reference sequence). V was shortened by 0 bases and J by 10 bases, with 15 bases between the two germline ends. This table comes from immunoSEQ multiplex PCR, and its TCRdb copy is limited to in-frame clones, with some not included. The sample has some 82,000 clones; 85% to 95% are singletons. A remark on this clone: Its target is not known.

The specimen comprised CD4+ or CD8+ T cells sorted from blood, sampled in a trial of the OX40 agonist ivuxolimab. This clonotype originated in an adult with an advanced solid tumor such as melanoma, head and neck, liver or kidney cancer. The chain couples TRBV15 to TRBJ1-1; no reliable D call. Here the CDR3 reads CATSRDNTGSRAFF. In nucleotides, the CDR3 is TGTGCCACCAGCAGAGATAATACGGGTTCAAGAGCTTTCTTT.